This section outlines one T cell receptor beta chain sequence together with its context. Its specificity is not known. This sample was taken from a study of CD8+ T cells in alopecia areata. On the study more broadly: The protocol delivered tofacitinib for 6 to 18 months, then withdrew it for 6 months.

Stated treatment: oral pan-JAK inhibitor, 5-10 mg twice daily. V was pared by 5 bases and J by 0 bases, with 8 bases between. The CDR3 sequence is 13 residues long. The germline V gene has CDR1 SGHNT and CDR2 YYREEE (reference sequence). In each case, RNA was isolated and then reverse transcribed into cDNA as the sequencing template. Generated by immunoSEQ multiplex PCR, the TCRdb table keeps only in-frame clones and is missing some. The sample has some 150,000 clones; approximately 90% are singletons. Findings and limits, study-wide: In scalp, tofacitinib significantly decreased clonality and expanded CD8+ clones among the top 100. Scalp and blood retained many expanded lesional clones during tofacitinib.

This chain uses TRBV5-4 with TRBJ1-1; no firm D call. The clonotype originates from a human donor with alopecia areata. The sample in question was CD8+ T cells sorted from blood, obtained at week 4, from a patient treated with tofacitinib. The chain's CDR3 is CASSSGVNTEAFF. DNA for the CDR3: TGTGCCAGCAGTTCAGGAGTGAACACTGAAGCTTTCTTT.